This T cell receptor (beta chain) is drawn from a study of blood T cell repertoires in COVID-19. The V end was cut by 2 bases, the J end by 5 bases, with 12 bases between. CDR3 length: 14 amino acids. CDR1 MNHEY and CDR2 SMNVEV come from the germline V gene (reference sequence). Data came from immunoSEQ multiplex PCR; TCRdb stores just in-frame clones and leaves some out. The sample shows 150,000 to 200,000 clones, roughly 82% of them seen only once. Sequenced: PBMCs or T cells enriched from blood (not recorded which). This clonotype was sampled from a woman aged 30 to 39 who had recovered from COVID-19. The chain joins TRBV27 to TRBJ2-5; D might be TRBD1 (6 bases). CDR3 sequence: CASSLTGLRETQYF. The CDR3 bases are TGTGCCAGCAGTTTAACAGGGTTGCGGGAGACCCAGTACTTC.